These 18 T cell receptor beta chains were sequenced from one sample in a study of blood T cell repertoires in COVID-19. The protocol was immunoSEQ multiplex PCR, while the TCRdb copy is restricted to in-frame clones and leaves out a portion. The top ten clones hold roughly 2.9% of a sample with around 140,000 clones, roughly 85% of them seen once. Sequencing was performed on PBMCs or T cells enriched from blood (not recorded which). The receptors here all came from a woman between 50 and 59 years old who had recovered from COVID-19.

V is TRBV10-3 and J is TRBJ1-1, with no clear D. V lost 3 bases and J lost 5, with 13 bases in between. The length of the CDR3 is 14 residues. Per the germline V gene, CDR1 is ENHRY and CDR2 is SYGVKD. The CDR3, as DNA: TGTGCCATCAGTGATCGCTTGGAGAGGACTGAAGCTTTCTTT. Protein sequence: CAISDRLERTEAFF.

The CDR3 region has the DNA TGTGCCAGCGCCGGGTTGGGGGGTTCGTTTGGCTACACCTTC. It is translated as CASAGLGGSFGYTF. The gene calls are TRBV5-8 and TRBJ1-2, with D perhaps matching TRBD1 (5 bases). CDR3 length: 14 residues. The V end lost 7 bases, the J end lost 7 bases, and 20 bases lay between the germline ends. Germline CDR1 is SGHTS and CDR2 is YDEGEE.

V and J are TRBV5-1 and TRBJ2-3; D gene unclear. V lost 0 bases and J lost 0, with 17 bases in between. CDR1 is SGHRS, CDR2 YFSETQ, per germline. This CDR3 spans 18 amino acids. CDR3 region: CASSLAPHSRSSTDTQYF. Written as DNA, the CDR3 is TGCGCCAGCAGCTTGGCGCCCCACAGCCGGTCTAGCACAGATACGCAGTATTTT.

This chain connects TRBV14 to TRBJ1-5, with a tentative D call TRBD1 (5 bases). The CDR3 sequence is 12 residues long. Germline CDR1 is SGHDN and CDR2 is FVKESK. V lost 3 bases, J lost 15 bases, and 15 bases lay in between. Here the CDR3 reads CASSQGGPHLHF. The CDR3, as DNA: TGTGCCAGCAGCCAGGGGGGACCACACTTGCATTTT.

This chain uses TRBV7-3 with TRBJ2-5; 9 nucleotides agree with TRBD1. CDR3 length: 16 residues. V was clipped by 6 bases and J by 2 bases; unmatched bases: 10. The germline V gene encodes CDR1 SGHTA and CDR2 FQGTGA. The CDR3 spells CASSRGTGKWQETQYF. As DNA, the CDR3 is TGTGCCAGCAGTCGCGGGACAGGGAAGTGGCAAGAGACCCAGTACTTC.

CDR3 sequence (DNA): TGTGCCAGCAGCTTTAGCGGGGGGTCCCAAGAGACCCAGTACTTC. This translates into CASSFSGGSQETQYF. V is TRBV7-3 and J is TRBJ2-5; 10 positions match TRBD2. The V and J ends lost 3 bases and 1 base, in that order; junction bases with no gene match: 2. The CDR3 contains 15 residues. Per the germline V gene, CDR1 is SGHTA and CDR2 is FQGTGA. Variable domain in full (rest from reference TRBV7-3 and TRBJ2-5): GAGVSQTPSNKVTEKGKYVELRCDPISGHTALYWYRQSLGQGPEFLIYFQGTGAADDSGLPNDRFFAVRPEGSVSTLKIQRTERGDSAVYLCASSFSGGSQETQYFGPGTRLLVL.

The chain uses TRBV9 and TRBJ2-3, with a weak D call TRBD2 (6 bases). This CDR3 region has 16 residues. V lost 1 base, J lost 1 base, and 13 bases lay in between. Germline CDR1 SGDLS, CDR2 YYNGEE. The CDR3 nucleotides read TGTGCCAGCAGCGTATCCACTAGCCTCCGCACAGATACGCAGTATTTT. Translated: CASSVSTSLRTDTQYF.

CDR3 in DNA: TGTGCCAGCAGCGCACGGTCCTACAATGAGCAGTTCTTC. Protein: CASSARSYNEQFF. The chain combines TRBV11-3 with TRBJ2-1; D gene uncertain. CDR3 length equals 13 residues. CDR1 SGHNT and CDR2 YENEEA come from the germline V gene. Trimming shortened V by 5 bases and J by 1 base, and 6 bases separated the two germline ends.

The CDR3 DNA reads as TGTGCCAGCAGCTTAAAAATAGCGGGGGGCATGGATACGCAGTATTTT. It yields the protein CASSLKIAGGMDTQYF. The chain recombines TRBV13 with TRBJ2-3, with TRBD2 matching over 10 bases. The CDR3 totals 16 residues. Germline V gives CDR1 PRHDT, CDR2 FYEKMQ (reference sequence). Losses at the gene ends were 2 bases for V and 6 bases for J; bases not matched to a gene: 8.

V gene TRBV6-8 combines with J gene TRBJ1-5; D not certain. Trimming shortened V by 5 bases and J by 2 bases, and 10 bases separated the two germline ends. Germline CDR1 and CDR2: MNHGY and SAAAGT. This CDR3 is built from 14 residues. CDR3 loop: CASSGRRGNQPQHF. CDR3 DNA: TGTGCCAGCAGTGGGCGGCGGGGCAATCAGCCCCAGCATTTT.

The chain has TRBV6-1 and TRBJ2-7; 9 nucleotides line up with TRBD2. V dropped 0 bases and J dropped 2; count of bases not matched to a gene: 8. Germline V gene data show CDR1 as MNHNS and CDR2 as SASEGT. The CDR3 spans 17 residues. The CDR3 sequence is CASSEALWTSVPYEQYF. DNA for the CDR3: TGTGCCAGCAGTGAAGCGCTTTGGACTAGCGTTCCCTACGAGCAGTACTTC.

This sequence joins TRBV28 and TRBJ1-1, with 8 bases that match TRBD1. With V trimmed by 7 bases and J by 2 bases, 9 bases remained unmatched. Germline V gene lookup returns CDR1 MDHEN and CDR2 SYDVKM. The CDR3 has 15 residues. CDR3 nucleotides: TGTGCCAGCATCGGCGGGACAGGTGGTAACACTGAAGCTTTCTTT. Protein sequence: CASIGGTGGNTEAFF.

The V and J genes are TRBV29-1 and TRBJ2-3; 8 nucleotides line up with TRBD2. V gave up 7 bases and J gave up 5 bases; unmatched junction bases: 11. The CDR3 spans 14 residues. Looked up from germline, CDR1 is SQVTM and CDR2 is ANQGSEA. The CDR3 coding sequence is TGCAGCGCCCCGGGGGGGGGTGATCTAGATACGCAGTATTTT. It codes for CSAPGGGDLDTQYF.

The chain is built from TRBV4-1 and TRBJ1-2, with D uncertain. Trimming pared 1 base from V and 8 bases from J, leaving 14 bases between. The CDR3 runs to 14 residues. Per the germline V gene, CDR1 is MGHRA and CDR2 is YSYEKL. This CDR3 reads CASSQARPTGGYTF. CDR3 coding DNA: TGCGCCAGCAGCCAAGCTAGGCCCACCGGCGGCTACACCTTC.

The V gene is TRBV3-1 (or the pseudogene TRBV3-2), the J gene TRBJ2-1; 7 positions agree with TRBD2. This CDR3 region has 15 residues. The trim removed 3 bases at V and 5 bases at J, leaving 7 bases unmatched. The germline V gene has CDR1 LGHDT and CDR2 YNNKEL (reference sequence). The CDR3 DNA reads as TGTGCCAGCAGCCAGCTGGCTAGCGGAAACAATGAGCAGTTCTTC. The encoded protein is CASSQLASGNNEQFF.

V is TRBV29-1 and J is TRBJ1-2; D is perhaps TRBD1 (6 bases). This CDR3 spans 12 amino acids. Germline V gene sequence: CDR1 SQVTM, CDR2 ANQGSEA. V was clipped by 6 bases and J by 8 bases, with 16 bases between them. CDR3 bases: TGCAGCGTCCCGACAAGGGGGTCCGGCTACACCTTC. This sequence encodes CSVPTRGSGYTF.

The chain joins TRBV6-2 or TRBV6-3 to TRBJ1-5, with D unclear. V shed 2 bases and J shed 4 bases, with 12 bases lying between them. The CDR3 length is 15 residues. Germline V gives CDR1 MNHEY, CDR2 SVGEGT. CDR3 amino acids: CASSYGTFRNQPQHF. The CDR3 nucleotides are TGTGCCAGCAGTTACGGTACGTTTCGGAATCAGCCCCAGCATTTT.

The V gene is TRBV19, the J gene TRBJ2-2; D gene ambiguous. V was pared by 1 base and J by 6 bases, with 6 bases between. This CDR3 is built from 13 residues. Germline values: CDR1 LNHDA, CDR2 SQIVND (reference sequence). CDR3 protein: CASSIGRAGELFF. CDR3 nucleotides: TGTGCCAGTAGTATAGGTCGGGCCGGGGAGCTGTTTTTT.